Following are 2 T cell receptor beta chains from one sample sequenced in a study of T-cell memory formation after mild COVID-19. TCRdb used MiXCR to reprocess the 5' RACE reads, holding one entry per CDR3 protein. The sample records some 150,000 distinct CDR3 sequences, 25% being singletons. Material: PBMCs or a T cell subset sorted from them (not recorded which). The source of these receptors is an adult woman who had mild COVID-19 (a few samples of this study predate the infection). Cell type and time point are not known.

V usage is TRBV4-1 and J usage is TRBJ2-2, with a weak D call TRBD2 (5 bases). From germline, CDR1 is MGHRA and CDR2 YSYEKL. The CDR3 has 14 residues. Trimming pared 3 bases from V and 6 bases from J, leaving 11 bases between. The chain's CDR3 is CASSHMRVAGELFF. DNA of the CDR3: TGCGCCAGCAGCCATATGAGGGTTGCCGGGGAGCTGTTTTTT.

This clonotype has just a few counts. The chain couples TRBV5-1 to TRBJ1-1, with D uncertain. The CDR3 sequence is 13 residues long. Per germline, CDR1 SGHRS and CDR2 YFSETQ. Between the trimmed V and J ends, which lost 4 bases and 0 bases, there was a span of 7 bases. The CDR3 DNA reads as TGCGCCAGCAGCCCGGGGATGAACACTGAAGCTTTCTTT. It specifies CASSPGMNTEAFF.